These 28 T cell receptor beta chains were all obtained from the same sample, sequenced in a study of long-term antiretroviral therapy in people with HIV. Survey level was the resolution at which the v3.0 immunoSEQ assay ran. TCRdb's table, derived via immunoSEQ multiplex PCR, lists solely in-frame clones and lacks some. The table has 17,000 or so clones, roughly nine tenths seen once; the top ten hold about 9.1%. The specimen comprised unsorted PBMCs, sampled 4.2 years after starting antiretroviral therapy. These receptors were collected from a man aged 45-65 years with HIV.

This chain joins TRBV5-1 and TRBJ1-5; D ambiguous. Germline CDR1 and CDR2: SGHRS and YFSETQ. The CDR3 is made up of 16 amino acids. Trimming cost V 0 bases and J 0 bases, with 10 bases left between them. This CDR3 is CASSLDGTHSNQPQHF. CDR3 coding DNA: TGCGCCAGCAGCTTGGACGGAACCCATAGCAATCAGCCCCAGCATTTT.

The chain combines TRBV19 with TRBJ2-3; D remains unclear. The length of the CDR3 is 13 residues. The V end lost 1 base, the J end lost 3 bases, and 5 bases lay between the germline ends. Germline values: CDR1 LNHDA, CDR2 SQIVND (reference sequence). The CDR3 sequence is CASSIVETDTQYF. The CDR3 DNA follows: TGTGCCAGTAGTATAGTTGAGACAGATACGCAGTATTTT.

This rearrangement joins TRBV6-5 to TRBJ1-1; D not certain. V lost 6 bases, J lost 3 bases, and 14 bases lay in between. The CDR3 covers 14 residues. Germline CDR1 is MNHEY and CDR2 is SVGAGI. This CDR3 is CASRTTDGDTEAFF. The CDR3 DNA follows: TGTGCCAGCAGAACGACGGACGGGGACACTGAAGCTTTCTTT.

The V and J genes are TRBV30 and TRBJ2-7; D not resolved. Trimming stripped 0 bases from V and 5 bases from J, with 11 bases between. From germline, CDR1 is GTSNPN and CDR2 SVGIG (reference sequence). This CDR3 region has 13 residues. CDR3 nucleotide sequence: TGTGCCTGGAGTGTAGCCCAACTCGACGAGCAGTACTTC. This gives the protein CAWSVAQLDEQYF.

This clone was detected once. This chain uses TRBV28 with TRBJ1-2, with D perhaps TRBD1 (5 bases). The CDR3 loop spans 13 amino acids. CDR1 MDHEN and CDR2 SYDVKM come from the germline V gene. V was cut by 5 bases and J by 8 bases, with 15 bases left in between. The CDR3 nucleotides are TGTGCCAGCAGTGGGGTGGGGGTGAGAGGCTACACCTTC. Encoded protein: CASSGVGVRGYTF.

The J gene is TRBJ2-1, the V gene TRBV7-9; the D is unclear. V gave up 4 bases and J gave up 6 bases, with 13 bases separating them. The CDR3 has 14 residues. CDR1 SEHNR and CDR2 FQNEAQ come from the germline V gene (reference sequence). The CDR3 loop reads CASSYNEVSNEQFF. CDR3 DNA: TGTGCCAGCAGCTATAATGAGGTTAGCAATGAGCAGTTCTTC.

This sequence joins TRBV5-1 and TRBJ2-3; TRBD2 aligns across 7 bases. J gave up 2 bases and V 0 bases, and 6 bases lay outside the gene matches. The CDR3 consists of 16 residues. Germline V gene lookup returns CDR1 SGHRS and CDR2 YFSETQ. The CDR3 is CASSLGALATTDTQYF. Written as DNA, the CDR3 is TGCGCCAGCAGCTTGGGGGCACTAGCGACCACAGATACGCAGTATTTT.

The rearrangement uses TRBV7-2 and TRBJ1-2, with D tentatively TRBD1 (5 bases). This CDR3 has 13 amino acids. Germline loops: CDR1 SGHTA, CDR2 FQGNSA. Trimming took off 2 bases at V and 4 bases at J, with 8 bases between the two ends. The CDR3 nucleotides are TGTGCCAGCAGCTTACCCGACAGCTATGGCTACACCTTC. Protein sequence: CASSLPDSYGYTF. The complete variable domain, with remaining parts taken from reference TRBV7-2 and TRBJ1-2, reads GAGVSQSPSNKVTEKGKDVELRCDPISGHTALYWYRQSLGQGLEFLIYFQGNSAPDKSGLPSDRFSAERTGGSVSTLTIQRTQQEDSAVYLCASSLPDSYGYTFGSGTRLTVV.

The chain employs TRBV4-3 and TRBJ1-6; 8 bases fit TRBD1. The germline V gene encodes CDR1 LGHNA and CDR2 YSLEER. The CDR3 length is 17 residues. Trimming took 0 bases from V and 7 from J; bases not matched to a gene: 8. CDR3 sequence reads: CASSQDRSGGPNSPLHF. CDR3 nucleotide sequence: TGCGCCAGCAGCCAAGATCGGTCAGGGGGCCCAAATTCACCCCTCCACTTT.

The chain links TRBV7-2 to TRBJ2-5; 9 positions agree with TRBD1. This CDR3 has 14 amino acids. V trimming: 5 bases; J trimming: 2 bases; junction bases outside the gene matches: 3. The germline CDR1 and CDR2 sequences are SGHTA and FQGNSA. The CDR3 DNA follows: TGTGCCAGCAGCCTGACAGGGGGTCAAGAGACCCAGTACTTC. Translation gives CASSLTGGQETQYF.

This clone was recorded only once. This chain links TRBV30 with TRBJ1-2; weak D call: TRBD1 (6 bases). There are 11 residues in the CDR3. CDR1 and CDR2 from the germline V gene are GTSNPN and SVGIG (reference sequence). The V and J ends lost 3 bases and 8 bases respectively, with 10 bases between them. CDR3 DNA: TGTGCCTGGAGAAAGGGGGAAGGCTACACCTTC. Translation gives CAWRKGEGYTF.

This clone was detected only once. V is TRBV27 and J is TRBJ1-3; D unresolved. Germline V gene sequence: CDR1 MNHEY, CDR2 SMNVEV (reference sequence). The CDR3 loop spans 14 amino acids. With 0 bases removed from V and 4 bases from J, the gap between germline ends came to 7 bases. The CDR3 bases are TGTGCCAGCAGTTTATCGATCAGGGGAAACACCATATATTTT. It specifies CASSLSIRGNTIYF.

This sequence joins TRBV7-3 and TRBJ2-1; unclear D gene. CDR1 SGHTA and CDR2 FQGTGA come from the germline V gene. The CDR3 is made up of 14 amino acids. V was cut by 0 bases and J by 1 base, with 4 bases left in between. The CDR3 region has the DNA TGTGCCAGCAGCTTAACGCCATCCTACAATGAGCAGTTCTTC. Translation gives CASSLTPSYNEQFF.

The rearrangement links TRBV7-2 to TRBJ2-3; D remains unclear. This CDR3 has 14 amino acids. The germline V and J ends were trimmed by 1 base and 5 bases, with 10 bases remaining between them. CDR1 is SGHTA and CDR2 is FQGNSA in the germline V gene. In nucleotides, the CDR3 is TGTGCCAGCAGCTTAGACCGATGGGGAGATACGCAGTATTTT. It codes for CASSLDRWGDTQYF.

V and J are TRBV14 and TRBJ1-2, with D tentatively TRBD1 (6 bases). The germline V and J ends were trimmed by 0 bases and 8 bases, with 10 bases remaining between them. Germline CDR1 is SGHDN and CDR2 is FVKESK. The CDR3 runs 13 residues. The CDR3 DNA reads TGTGCCAGCAGCCAAGACAGGGGTGGAGGCTACACCTTC. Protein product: CASSQDRGGGYTF.

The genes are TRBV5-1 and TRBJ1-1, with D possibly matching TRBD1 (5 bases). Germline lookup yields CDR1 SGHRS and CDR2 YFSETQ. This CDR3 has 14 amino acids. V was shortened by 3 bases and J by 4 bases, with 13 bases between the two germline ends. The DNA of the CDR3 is TGCGCCAGCAGCTCGCTATCAGGGCCCACTGAAGCTTTCTTT. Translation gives CASSSLSGPTEAFF. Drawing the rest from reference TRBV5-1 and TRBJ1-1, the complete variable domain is KAGVTQTPRYLIKTRGQQVTLSCSPISGHRSVSWYQQTPGQGLQFLFEYFSETQRNKGNFPGRFSGRQFSNSRSEMNVSTLELGDSALYLCASSSLSGPTEAFFGQGTRLTVV.

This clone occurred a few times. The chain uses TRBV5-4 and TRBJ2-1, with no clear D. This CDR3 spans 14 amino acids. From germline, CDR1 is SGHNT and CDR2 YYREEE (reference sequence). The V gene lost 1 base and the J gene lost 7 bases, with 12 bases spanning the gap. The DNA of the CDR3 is TGTGCCAGCAGCTTGAGGCACTCCTGGAATGAGCAGTTCTTC. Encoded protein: CASSLRHSWNEQFF. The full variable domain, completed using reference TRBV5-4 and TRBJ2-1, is ETGVTQSPTHLIKTRGQQVTLRCSSQSGHNTVSWYQQALGQGPQFIFQYYREEENGRGNFPPRFSGLQFPNYSSELNVNALELDDSALYLCASSLRHSWNEQFFGPGTRLTVL.

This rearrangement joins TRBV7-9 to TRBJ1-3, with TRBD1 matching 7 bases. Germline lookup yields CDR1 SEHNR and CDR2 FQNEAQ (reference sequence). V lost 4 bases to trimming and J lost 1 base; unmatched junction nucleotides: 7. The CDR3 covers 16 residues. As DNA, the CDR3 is TGTGCCAGCAGCTCTACAGGGGCCACGTCTGGAAACACCATATATTTT. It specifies CASSSTGATSGNTIYF.

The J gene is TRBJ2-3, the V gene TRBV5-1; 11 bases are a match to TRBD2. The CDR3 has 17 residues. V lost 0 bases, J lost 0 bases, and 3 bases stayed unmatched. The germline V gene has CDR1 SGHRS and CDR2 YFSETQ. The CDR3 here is CASSLVSGGASTDTQYF. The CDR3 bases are TGCGCCAGCAGCTTGGTTAGCGGGGGGGCGAGCACAGATACGCAGTATTTT.

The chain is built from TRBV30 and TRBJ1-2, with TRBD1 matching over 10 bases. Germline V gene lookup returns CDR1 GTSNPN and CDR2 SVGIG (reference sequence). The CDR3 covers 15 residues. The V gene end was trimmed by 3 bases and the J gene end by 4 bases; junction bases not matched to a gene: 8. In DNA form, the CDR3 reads TGTGCCTGGAGCCAGGCGACAGGGGGCTTCTATGGCTACACCTTC. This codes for CAWSQATGGFYGYTF.

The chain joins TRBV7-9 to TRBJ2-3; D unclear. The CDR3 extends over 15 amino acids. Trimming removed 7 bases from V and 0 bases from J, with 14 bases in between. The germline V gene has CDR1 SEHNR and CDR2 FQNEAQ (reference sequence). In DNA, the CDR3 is TGTGCCAGCATCAATGGGATCCGTAGCACAGATACGCAGTATTTT. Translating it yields CASINGIRSTDTQYF.

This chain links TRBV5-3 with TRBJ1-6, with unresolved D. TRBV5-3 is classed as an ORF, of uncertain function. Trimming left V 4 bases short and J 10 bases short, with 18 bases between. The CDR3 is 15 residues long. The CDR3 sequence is CARSQGRPRRSPLHF. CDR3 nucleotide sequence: TGTGCCAGAAGCCAAGGACGGCCAAGGAGATCACCCCTCCACTTT.

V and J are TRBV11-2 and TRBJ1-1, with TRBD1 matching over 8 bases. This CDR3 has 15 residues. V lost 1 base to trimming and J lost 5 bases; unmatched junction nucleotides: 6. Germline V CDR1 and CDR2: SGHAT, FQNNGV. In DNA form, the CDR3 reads TGTGCCAGCAGCTTAGTCGAACAGGGGGAAACTGAAGCTTTCTTT. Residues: CASSLVEQGETEAFF.

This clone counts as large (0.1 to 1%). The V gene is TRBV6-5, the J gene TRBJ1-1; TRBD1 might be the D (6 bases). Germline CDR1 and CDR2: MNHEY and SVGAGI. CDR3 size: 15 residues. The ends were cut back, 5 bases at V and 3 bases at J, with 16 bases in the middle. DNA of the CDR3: TGTGCCAGCAGTCTGGACAGCCCAGAGGACACTGAAGCTTTCTTT. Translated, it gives CASSLDSPEDTEAFF.

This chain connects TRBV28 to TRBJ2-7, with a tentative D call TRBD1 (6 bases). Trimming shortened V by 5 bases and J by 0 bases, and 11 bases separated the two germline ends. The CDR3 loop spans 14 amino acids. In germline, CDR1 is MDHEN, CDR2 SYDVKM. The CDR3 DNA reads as TGTGCCAGCAGTCTTACAGGGTTCTCCTACGAGCAGTACTTC. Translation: CASSLTGFSYEQYF.

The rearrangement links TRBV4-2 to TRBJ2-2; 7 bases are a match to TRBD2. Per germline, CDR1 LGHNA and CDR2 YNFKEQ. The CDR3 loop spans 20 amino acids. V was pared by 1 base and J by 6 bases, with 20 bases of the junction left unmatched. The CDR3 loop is CASSQGGASQTSWISGELFF. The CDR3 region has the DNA TGTGCCAGCAGCCAAGGCGGCGCTTCTCAGACTAGCTGGATCTCCGGGGAGCTGTTTTTT.

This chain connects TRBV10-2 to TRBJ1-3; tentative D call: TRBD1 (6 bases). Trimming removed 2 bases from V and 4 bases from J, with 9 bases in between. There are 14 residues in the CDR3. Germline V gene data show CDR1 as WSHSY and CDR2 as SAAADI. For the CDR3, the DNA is TGCGCCAGCAGTGAGAGGGGGTCCGGAAACACCATATATTTT. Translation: CASSERGSGNTIYF.

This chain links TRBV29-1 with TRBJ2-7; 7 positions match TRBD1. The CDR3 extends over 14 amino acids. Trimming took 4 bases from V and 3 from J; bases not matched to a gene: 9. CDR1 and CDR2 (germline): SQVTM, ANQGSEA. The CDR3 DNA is TGCAGCGTTGTAAAATGGGACAGAGTCTACGAGCAGTACTTC. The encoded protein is CSVVKWDRVYEQYF.